The 10 T cell receptor beta chains given below trace back to one sample, sequenced in a study of Ad26.COV2.S vaccination and SARS-CoV-2 variants. Data came from immunoSEQ multiplex PCR; TCRdb stores just in-frame clones and leaves some out. Among over 400,000 clones listed, nearly 90% were seen once. Treatment in this sample: some 20 received Ad26.COV2.S at low or high dose, single or two shots; 5 received placebo; per-sample allocation not given. The samples were gathered on day 63 after the first injection of vaccine or placebo. Sequenced material: peripheral blood, taken in a trial of Ad26.COV2.S vaccine versus placebo. The receptors were gathered from a person aged 18-60 years who received the Ad26.COV2.S COVID-19 vaccine or a placebo.

V is TRBV12-2 and J is TRBJ2-4; the DNA was not compared with TRBD1, the D call given in the table. TRBV12-2 is shown as a pseudogene. CDR3 length equals 19 residues. The CDR3 DNA follows: TGTGCAAGTCGCTTAGCTCGAAACCGGGACAGGGGTAAACGGGACATTCAGTACTTC. The encoded protein is CASRLARNRDRGKRDIQYF.

The chain links TRBV6-2 or TRBV6-3 to TRBJ2-3; perhaps TRBD2 as D (6 bases). The CDR3 has 15 residues. From germline, CDR1 is MNHEY and CDR2 SVGEGT. V dropped 2 bases and J dropped 1 base, with 10 bases sitting between them. For the CDR3, the DNA is TGTGCCAGCAGTTACCAGCCTAGCGGCACAGATACGCAGTATTTT. Amino acids: CASSYQPSGTDTQYF.

V is TRBV28 and J is TRBJ1-5; TRBD1 aligns across 7 bases. This CDR3 spans 15 amino acids. The junction had 12 bases not matched to a gene; V was cut back by 5 bases and J by 8 bases. From germline, CDR1 is MDHEN and CDR2 SYDVKM. In DNA, the CDR3 is TGTGCCAGCAGTACCCCTACAGGGGAGGAGAAGCCCCAGCATTTT. It yields the protein CASSTPTGEEKPQHF. Complete variable domain (other parts from reference TRBV28 and TRBJ1-5): DVKVTQSSRYLVKRTGEKVFLECVQDMDHENMFWYRQDPGLGLRLIYFSYDVKMKEKGDIPEGYSVSREKKERFSLILESASTNQTSMYLCASSTPTGEEKPQHFGDGTRLSIL.

The chain couples TRBV5-4 to TRBJ2-3; the D is unclear. The CDR3 extends over 16 amino acids. CDR1 is SGHNT and CDR2 is YYREEE in the germline V gene (reference sequence). With 4 bases removed from V and 0 bases from J, the gap between germline ends came to 15 bases. The CDR3 here is CASSPDLRASTDTQYF. CDR3 nucleotides: TGTGCCAGCAGCCCGGACCTACGTGCTAGCACAGATACGCAGTATTTT.

Here the CDR3 DNA reads TGTGCCTGGAGTGTAACCAGCGGGAGTCTTAATGAGCAGTTCTTC. Amino acid sequence: CAWSVTSGSLNEQFF. The rearrangement uses TRBV30 and TRBJ2-1; 8 nucleotides line up with TRBD2. The CDR3 spans 15 residues. The V segment lost 0 bases and the J segment 7 bases; nucleotides outside the gene matches: 8. The germline V gene has CDR1 GTSNPN and CDR2 SVGIG (reference sequence).

The chain couples TRBV6-2 or TRBV6-3 to TRBJ1-2; D unclear. The CDR3 is 15 amino acids. Germline loops: CDR1 MNHEY, CDR2 SVGEGT. V shed 2 bases and J shed 4 bases, with 14 bases lying between them. CDR3 bases: TGTGCCAGCAGTTACCAAGAGTGGGCCTCCTATGGCTACACCTTC. It translates to CASSYQEWASYGYTF.

This clone was detected once. This chain links TRBV7-2 with TRBJ1-6; D might be TRBD1 (6 bases). CDR3 length equals 15 residues. Germline V gene sequence: CDR1 SGHTA, CDR2 FQGNSA. Trimming pared 2 bases from V and 6 bases from J, leaving 11 bases between. DNA for the CDR3: TGTGCCAGCAGCTTATGGTCAGGGGCTAATTCACCCCTCCACTTT. Its translation: CASSLWSGANSPLHF.

The V and J genes are TRBV7-8 and TRBJ1-1; perhaps TRBD1 as D (5 bases). The V gene lost 5 bases and the J gene lost 0 bases, with 13 bases spanning the gap. Germline-derived CDR1 and CDR2 are SGHVS and FQNEAQ. The CDR3 sequence is 15 residues long. The DNA of the CDR3 is TGTGCCAGCAGCCCGGCAGGGATGTTGAACACTGAAGCTTTCTTT. Translated, it gives CASSPAGMLNTEAFF.

The genes are TRBV19 and TRBJ2-5; TRBD2 aligns across 8 bases. The J segment lost 5 bases and the V segment lost 9 bases, leaving 8 bases of the junction unmatched. This CDR3 comprises 13 residues. Germline V CDR1 and CDR2: LNHDA, SQIVND (reference sequence). CDR3: CASQKRERETQYF. The CDR3 region has the DNA TGTGCCAGCCAAAAGCGGGAGAGGGAGACCCAGTACTTC.

The chain has TRBV6-5 and TRBJ1-2, with a tentative D call TRBD1 (6 bases). The CDR3 spans 15 residues. Germline V gives CDR1 MNHEY, CDR2 SVGAGI. Trimming removed 7 bases from V and 8 bases from J, with 23 bases in between. The CDR3 loop is CASNPGGHMPLGYTF. DNA for the CDR3: TGTGCCAGCAATCCTGGGGGACACATGCCCCTAGGCTACACCTTC.